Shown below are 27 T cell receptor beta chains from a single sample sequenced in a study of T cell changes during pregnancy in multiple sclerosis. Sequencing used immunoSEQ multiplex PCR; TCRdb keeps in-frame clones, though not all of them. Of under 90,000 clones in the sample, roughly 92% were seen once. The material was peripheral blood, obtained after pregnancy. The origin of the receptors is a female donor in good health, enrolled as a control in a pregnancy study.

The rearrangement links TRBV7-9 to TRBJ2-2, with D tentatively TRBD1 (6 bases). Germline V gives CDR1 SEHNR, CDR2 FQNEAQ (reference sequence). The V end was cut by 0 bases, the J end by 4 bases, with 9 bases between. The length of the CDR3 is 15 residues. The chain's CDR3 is CASSLAPRGTGELFF. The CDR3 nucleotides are TGTGCCAGCAGCTTAGCGCCCAGGGGCACCGGGGAGCTGTTTTTT.

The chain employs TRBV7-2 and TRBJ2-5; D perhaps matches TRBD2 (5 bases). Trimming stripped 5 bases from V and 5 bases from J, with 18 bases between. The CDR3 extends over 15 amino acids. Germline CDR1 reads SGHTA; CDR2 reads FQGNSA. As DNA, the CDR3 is TGTGCCAGCAGCCCAGAGGGAAGCGCCCGGGAGACCCAGTACTTC. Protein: CASSPEGSARETQYF.

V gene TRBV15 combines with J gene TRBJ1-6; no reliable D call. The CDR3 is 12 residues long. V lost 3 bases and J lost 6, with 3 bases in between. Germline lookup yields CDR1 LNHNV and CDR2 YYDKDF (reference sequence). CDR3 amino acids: CATSRANSPLHF. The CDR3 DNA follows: TGTGCCACCAGCAGGGCTAATTCACCCCTCCACTTT.

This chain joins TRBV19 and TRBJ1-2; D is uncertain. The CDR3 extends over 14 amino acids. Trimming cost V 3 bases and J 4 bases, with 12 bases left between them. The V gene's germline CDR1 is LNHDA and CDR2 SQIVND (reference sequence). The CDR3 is CASSIEVRGYGYTF. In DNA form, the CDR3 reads TGTGCCAGTAGTATTGAGGTCCGCGGCTATGGCTACACCTTC.

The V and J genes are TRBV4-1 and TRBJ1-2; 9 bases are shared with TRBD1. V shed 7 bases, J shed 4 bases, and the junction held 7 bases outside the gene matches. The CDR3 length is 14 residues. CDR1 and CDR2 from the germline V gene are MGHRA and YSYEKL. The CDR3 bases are TGCGCCAGCACCCAGGACAGGGGATTCTATGGCTACACCTTC. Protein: CASTQDRGFYGYTF.

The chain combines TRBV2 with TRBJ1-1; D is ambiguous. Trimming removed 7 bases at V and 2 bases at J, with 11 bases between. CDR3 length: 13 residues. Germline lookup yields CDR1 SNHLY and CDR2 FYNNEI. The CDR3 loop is CASIREPNTEAFF. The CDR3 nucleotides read TGTGCCAGCATTAGAGAGCCCAACACTGAAGCTTTCTTT.

The CDR3 loop reads CASSRTGKETQYF. In DNA form, the CDR3 reads TGTGCCAGCAGTCGGACAGGGAAAGAGACCCAGTACTTC. The rearrangement uses TRBV28 and TRBJ2-5; 8 nucleotides line up with TRBD1. The germline V gene encodes CDR1 MDHEN and CDR2 SYDVKM. The V gene end was trimmed by 5 bases and the J gene end by 3 bases; junction bases not matched to a gene: 2. The CDR3 spans 13 residues.

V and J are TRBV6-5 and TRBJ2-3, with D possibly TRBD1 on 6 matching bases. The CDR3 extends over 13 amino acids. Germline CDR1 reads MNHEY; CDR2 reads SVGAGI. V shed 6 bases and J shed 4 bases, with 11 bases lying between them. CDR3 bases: TGTGCCAGCAGCCGGGACACAGCAGATACGCAGTATTTT. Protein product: CASSRDTADTQYF.

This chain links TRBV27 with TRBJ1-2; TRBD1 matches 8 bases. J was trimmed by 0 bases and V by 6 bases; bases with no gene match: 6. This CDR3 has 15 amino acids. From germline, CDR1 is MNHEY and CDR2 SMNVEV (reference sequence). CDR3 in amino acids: CASSGTGLTNYGYTF. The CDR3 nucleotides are TGTGCCAGCAGCGGGACAGGCCTTACTAACTATGGCTACACCTTC.

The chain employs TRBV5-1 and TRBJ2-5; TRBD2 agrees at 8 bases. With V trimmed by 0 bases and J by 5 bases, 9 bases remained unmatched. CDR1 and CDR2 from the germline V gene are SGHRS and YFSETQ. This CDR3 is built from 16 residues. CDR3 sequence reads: CASSLGSGAGVETQYF. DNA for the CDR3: TGCGCCAGCAGCTTGGGTAGCGGAGCGGGGGTGGAGACCCAGTACTTC.

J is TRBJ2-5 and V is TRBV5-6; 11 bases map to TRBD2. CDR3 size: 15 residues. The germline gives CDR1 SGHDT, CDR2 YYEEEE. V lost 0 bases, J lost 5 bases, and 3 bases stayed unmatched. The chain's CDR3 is CASSLVAGGRETQYF. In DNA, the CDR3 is TGTGCCAGCAGCTTGGTAGCGGGGGGGCGGGAGACCCAGTACTTC.

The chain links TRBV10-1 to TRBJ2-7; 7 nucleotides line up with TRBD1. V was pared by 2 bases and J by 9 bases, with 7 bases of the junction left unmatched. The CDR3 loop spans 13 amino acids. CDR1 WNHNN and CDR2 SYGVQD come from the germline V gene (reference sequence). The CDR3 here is CASSEVTGLRQYF. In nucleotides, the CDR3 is TGCGCCAGCAGTGAGGTGACAGGGCTAAGGCAGTACTTC.

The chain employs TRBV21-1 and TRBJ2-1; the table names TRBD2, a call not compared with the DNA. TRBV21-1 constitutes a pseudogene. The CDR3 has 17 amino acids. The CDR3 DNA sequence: TGTGCCAGCAGCAAAGTTTGGGGGGGTGGGCTCTACAATGAGCAGTTCTTC. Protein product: CASSKVWGGGLYNEQFF.

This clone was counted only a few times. For the CDR3, the DNA is TGTGCCAGCAGTGAGGGACTAGACCAGTACTTC. The encoded protein is CASSEGLDQYF. The V call is TRBV25-1, the J call TRBJ2-7; 8 nucleotides agree with TRBD2. The CDR3 runs to 11 residues. V lost 3 bases and J lost 10; bases outside the gene matches: 2. CDR1 and CDR2 (germline): MGHDK, SYGVNS.

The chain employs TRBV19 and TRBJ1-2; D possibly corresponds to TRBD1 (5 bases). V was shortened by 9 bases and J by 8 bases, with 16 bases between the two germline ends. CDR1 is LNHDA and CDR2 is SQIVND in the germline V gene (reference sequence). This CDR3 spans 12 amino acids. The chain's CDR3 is CASYRWGGGYTF. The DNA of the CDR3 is TGTGCCAGCTACAGGTGGGGTGGAGGCTACACCTTC.

The CDR3 bases are TGCGCCAGCAGCCAAGCTGCCGGGACAGCCAATTCACCCCTCCACTTT. This gives the protein CASSQAAGTANSPLHF. This rearrangement joins TRBV4-1 to TRBJ1-6, with 7 nucleotides matching TRBD1. The germline CDR1 and CDR2 sequences are MGHRA and YSYEKL. The V and J ends lost 1 base and 7 bases, in that order; junction bases with no gene match: 7. There are 16 residues in the CDR3.

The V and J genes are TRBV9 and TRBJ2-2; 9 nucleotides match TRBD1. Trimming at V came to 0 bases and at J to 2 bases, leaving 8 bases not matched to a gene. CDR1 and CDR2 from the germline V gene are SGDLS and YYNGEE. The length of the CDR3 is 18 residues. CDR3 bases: TGTGCCAGCAGCGTAGTGGGACAGGGCCACTTAAACACCGGGGAGCTGTTTTTT. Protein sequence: CASSVVGQGHLNTGELFF.

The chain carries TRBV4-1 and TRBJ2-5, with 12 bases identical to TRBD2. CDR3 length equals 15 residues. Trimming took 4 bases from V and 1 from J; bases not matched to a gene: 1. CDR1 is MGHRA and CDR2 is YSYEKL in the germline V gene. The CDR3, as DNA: TGCGCCAGCAGCCCGGGACTAGCGGGCCAAGAGACCCAGTACTTC. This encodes CASSPGLAGQETQYF.

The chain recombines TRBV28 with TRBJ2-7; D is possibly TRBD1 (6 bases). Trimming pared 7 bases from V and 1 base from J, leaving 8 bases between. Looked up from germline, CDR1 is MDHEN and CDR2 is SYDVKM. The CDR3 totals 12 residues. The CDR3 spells CASTTGSYEQYF. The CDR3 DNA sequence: TGTGCCAGCACCACAGGGTCCTACGAGCAGTACTTC.

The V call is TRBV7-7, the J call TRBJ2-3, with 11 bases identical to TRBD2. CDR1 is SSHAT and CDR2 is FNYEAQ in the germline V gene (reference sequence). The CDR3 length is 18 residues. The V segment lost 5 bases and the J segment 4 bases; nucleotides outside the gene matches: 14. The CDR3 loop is CASSRYSTSGGPSDTQYF. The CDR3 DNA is TGTGCCAGCAGCCGGTATTCTACTAGCGGGGGTCCCTCAGATACGCAGTATTTT.

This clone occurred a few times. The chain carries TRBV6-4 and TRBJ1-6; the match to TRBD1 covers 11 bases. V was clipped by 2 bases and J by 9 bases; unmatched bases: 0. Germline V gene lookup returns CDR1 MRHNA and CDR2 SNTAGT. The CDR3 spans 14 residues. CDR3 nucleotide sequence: TGTGCCAGCAGTGACGGACAGGGGGCTTCACCCCTCCACTTT. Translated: CASSDGQGASPLHF.

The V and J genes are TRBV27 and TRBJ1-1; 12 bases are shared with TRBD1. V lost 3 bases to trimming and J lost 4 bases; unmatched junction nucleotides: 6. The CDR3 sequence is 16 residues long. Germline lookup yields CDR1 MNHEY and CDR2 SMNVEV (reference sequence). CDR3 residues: CASSFGTGGAGTEAFF. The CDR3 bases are TGTGCCAGCAGTTTTGGGACAGGGGGCGCCGGCACTGAAGCTTTCTTT.

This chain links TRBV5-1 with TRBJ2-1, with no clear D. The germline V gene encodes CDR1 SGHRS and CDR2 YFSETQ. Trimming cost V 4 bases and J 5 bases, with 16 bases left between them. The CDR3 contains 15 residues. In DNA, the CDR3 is TGCGCCAGCAGCCCACCCGAGCGCAGCGACAATGAGCAGTTCTTC. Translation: CASSPPERSDNEQFF.

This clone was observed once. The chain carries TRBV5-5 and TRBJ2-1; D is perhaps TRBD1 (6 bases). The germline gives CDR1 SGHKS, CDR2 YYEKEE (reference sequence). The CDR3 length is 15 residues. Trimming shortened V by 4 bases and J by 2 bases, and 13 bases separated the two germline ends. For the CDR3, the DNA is TGTGCCAGCAGCCCCGAGGGGGACCCCTACAATGAGCAGTTCTTC. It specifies CASSPEGDPYNEQFF. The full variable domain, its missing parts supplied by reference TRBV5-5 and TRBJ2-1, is DAGVTQSPTHLIKTRGQQVTLRCSPISGHKSVSWYQQVLGQGPQFIFQYYEKEERGRGNFPDRFSARQFPNYSSELNVNALLLGDSALYLCASSPEGDPYNEQFFGPGTRLTVL.

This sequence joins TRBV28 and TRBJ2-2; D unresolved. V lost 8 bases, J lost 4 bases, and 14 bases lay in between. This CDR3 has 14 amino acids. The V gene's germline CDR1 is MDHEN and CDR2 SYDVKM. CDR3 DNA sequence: TGTGCCAGCTCCGTGACTCCGAGCACCGGGGAGCTGTTTTTT. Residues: CASSVTPSTGELFF.

The CDR3 protein is CASSPSGSYEQYF. The CDR3, as DNA: TGTGCCAGCTCACCAAGCGGGAGCTACGAGCAGTACTTC. V is TRBV18 and J is TRBJ2-7; TRBD2 matches 8 bases. Germline CDR1 is KGHSH and CDR2 is LQKENI. After removal of 2 bases from V and 3 bases from J, the junction contained 0 bases not matched to a gene. This CDR3 contains 13 residues.

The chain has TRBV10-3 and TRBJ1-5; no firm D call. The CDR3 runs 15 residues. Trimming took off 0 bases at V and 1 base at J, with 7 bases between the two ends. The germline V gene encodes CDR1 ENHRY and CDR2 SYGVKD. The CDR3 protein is CAISESGGSNQPQHF. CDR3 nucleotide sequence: TGTGCCATCAGTGAGTCCGGAGGGAGCAATCAGCCCCAGCATTTT.